Below, 6 T cell receptor beta chains from the same sample are listed, as sequenced in a study of Ad26.COV2.S vaccination and SARS-CoV-2 variants. Treatment specified: around 19 received Ad26.COV2.S at low or high dose, single or two shots; 5 received placebo; per-sample allocation not given. Following the first vaccine or placebo injection, samples were taken on day 63. Sequencing used immunoSEQ multiplex PCR; TCRdb keeps in-frame clones, though not all of them. The sample contains around 310,000 clones, 85% to 90% of which appear only once. Sequencing used peripheral blood, obtained in a trial of Ad26.COV2.S vaccine versus placebo. The origin of the receptors is a person between 18 and 59 years old who received the Ad26.COV2.S COVID-19 vaccine or a placebo.

Here the CDR3 DNA reads TGCGCCAGCAGCCAAGGAGGAGGAGGGAGAGCCTACGAGCAGTACTTC. Its protein is CASSQGGGGRAYEQYF. The chain combines TRBV4-1 with TRBJ2-7; the D gene is possibly TRBD2 (6 bases). Germline V lookup: CDR1 MGHRA, CDR2 YSYEKL. This CDR3 is built from 16 residues. The V gene lost 1 base and the J gene lost 2 bases, with 15 bases spanning the gap.

This chain links TRBV9 with TRBJ2-1, with TRBD2 matching 7 bases. CDR3 length: 13 residues. V shed 4 bases and J 6 bases; nucleotides not matched to a gene: 4. Germline V gives CDR1 SGDLS, CDR2 YYNGEE. CDR3 bases: TGTGCCAGCAGCTTAACTAGCGCCAATGAGCAGTTCTTC. Translating gives CASSLTSANEQFF.

This chain uses TRBV4-1 with TRBJ1-3, with D perhaps TRBD1 (6 bases). The germline CDR1 and CDR2 sequences are MGHRA and YSYEKL. V was cut by 0 bases and J by 5 bases, with 11 bases left in between. This CDR3 is built from 15 residues. This CDR3 is CASSQESGDRNTIYF. In DNA form, the CDR3 reads TGCGCCAGCAGCCAAGAGTCAGGGGATAGAAACACCATATATTTT.

The chain combines TRBV19 with TRBJ1-2; weak D call: TRBD1 (6 bases). Germline loops: CDR1 LNHDA, CDR2 SQIVND (reference sequence). The germline V and J ends were trimmed by 5 bases and 7 bases, with 17 bases remaining between them. This CDR3 contains 14 residues. The CDR3 DNA follows: TGTGCCAGTAGTCTTCAACAGGGAGGAGGTGGCTACACCTTC. It encodes CASSLQQGGGGYTF.

V and J are TRBV6-5 and TRBJ1-1; 8 bases match TRBD1. After removal of 5 bases from V and 8 bases from J, the junction contained 7 bases not matched to a gene. Per germline, CDR1 MNHEY and CDR2 SVGAGI. The CDR3 has 13 residues. CDR3 protein: CASSIAGGAEAFF. As DNA, the CDR3 is TGTGCCAGCAGTATAGCAGGGGGCGCGGAAGCTTTCTTT.

J is TRBJ1-1 and V is TRBV15, with D possibly being TRBD1 (5 bases). This CDR3 contains 13 residues. V dropped 6 bases and J dropped 11 bases, with 19 bases sitting between them. Germline V lookup: CDR1 LNHNV, CDR2 YYDKDF (reference sequence). CDR3 coding DNA: TGTGCCACCAGACCCGGTGGGGGGGAAGAGGCTTTCTTT. Protein sequence: CATRPGGGEEAFF.